What follows are 25 T cell receptor beta chains derived from one specimen sequenced in a study of Ad26.COV2.S vaccination and SARS-CoV-2 variants. Indicated treatment: about 20 received Ad26.COV2.S at low or high dose, single or two shots; 5 received placebo; per-sample allocation not given. Sampling took place 63 days after the first vaccine or placebo injection. The method was immunoSEQ multiplex PCR; TCRdb's version includes in-frame clones alone and lacks a portion of them. Of hundreds of thousands of clones listed, roughly 90% are singletons. The input for sequencing was peripheral blood, taken in a trial of Ad26.COV2.S vaccine versus placebo. Receptors originate from a person between 18 and 60 years old who received the Ad26.COV2.S COVID-19 vaccine or a placebo.

J is TRBJ2-5 and V is TRBV11-2; D possibly corresponds to TRBD2 (6 bases). With 5 bases removed from V and 7 bases from J, the gap between germline ends came to 14 bases. This CDR3 is 13 amino acids long. The V gene's germline CDR1 is SGHAT and CDR2 FQNNGV. The CDR3 reads CASSRGLQGTQYF. CDR3 nucleotides: TGTGCCAGCAGCCGGGGACTTCAGGGGACCCAGTACTTC.

This clone was observed a handful of times. This sequence joins TRBV30 and TRBJ1-4; D gene ambiguous. CDR1 is GTSNPN and CDR2 is SVGIG in the germline V gene (reference sequence). The length of the CDR3 is 15 residues. V shed 3 bases and J shed 8 bases, with 19 bases lying between them. The CDR3 spells CAWSPHGGGREKLFF. Written as DNA, the CDR3 is TGTGCCTGGAGCCCCCATGGTGGTGGGAGGGAAAAACTGTTTTTT.

The CDR3 loop is CASSSGTLGTEAFF. The CDR3, as DNA: TGCGCCAGCAGCTCCGGGACCTTGGGCACTGAAGCTTTCTTT. The chain carries TRBV5-1 and TRBJ1-1; possibly TRBD1 for D (5 bases). There are 14 residues in the CDR3. Trimming pared 3 bases from V and 4 bases from J, leaving 13 bases between. Per germline, CDR1 SGHRS and CDR2 YFSETQ.

V gene TRBV6-6 combines with J gene TRBJ1-1; 8 positions agree with TRBD1. The junction had 3 bases not matched to a gene; V was cut back by 5 bases and J by 1 base. The CDR3 spans 14 residues. The germline V gene encodes CDR1 MNHNY and CDR2 SVGAGI (reference sequence). CDR3 coding DNA: TGTGCCAGCAGTCCGACAGGGGCGAACACTGAAGCTTTCTTT. It codes for CASSPTGANTEAFF.

The V and J genes are TRBV5-3 and TRBJ2-1; 9 bases are shared with TRBD2. TRBV5-3 is an ORF for which the function is uncertain. The CDR3 runs to 18 residues. V lost 4 bases and J lost 5; bases outside the gene matches: 16. This CDR3 reads CARSPRLAGLNLNNEQFF. DNA for the CDR3: TGTGCCAGAAGCCCCCGGCTAGCGGGATTGAACTTAAACAATGAGCAGTTCTTC.

The rearrangement links TRBV10-1 to TRBJ1-1, with a tentative D call TRBD1 (6 bases). Trimming left V 2 bases short and J 5 bases short, with 12 bases between. CDR3 length: 14 residues. Per the germline V gene, CDR1 is WNHNN and CDR2 is SYGVQD (reference sequence). CDR3 nucleotides: TGCGCCAGCAGTGAGATGGCCCAGGGGACTGAAGCTTTCTTT. This codes for CASSEMAQGTEAFF.

Concerning this clone itself: Other DNA sequences in this sample translate to the same CDR3. The chain combines TRBV9 with TRBJ2-3; 12 bases line up with TRBD2. V lost 0 bases to trimming and J lost 2 bases; unmatched junction nucleotides: 4. The CDR3 is made up of 17 amino acids. CDR1 is SGDLS and CDR2 is YYNGEE in the germline V gene. CDR3 protein: CASSVGLAGGFTDTQYF. CDR3 DNA: TGTGCCAGCAGCGTAGGGCTAGCGGGGGGGTTCACAGATACGCAGTATTTT.

The V gene is TRBV7-9, the J gene TRBJ2-5, with D possibly TRBD1 on 5 matching bases. The V end lost 5 bases, the J end lost 2 bases, and 12 bases lay between the germline ends. The CDR3 has 14 residues. Germline V gene data show CDR1 as SEHNR and CDR2 as FQNEAQ (reference sequence). DNA of the CDR3: TGTGCCAGCAGCACGCGGACAATTCAAGAGACCCAGTACTTC. Its protein product is CASSTRTIQETQYF. Based on the CDR3 plus reference TRBV7-9 and TRBJ2-5, the full variable domain is DTGVSQNPRHKITKRGQNVTFRCDPISEHNRLYWYRQTLGQGPEFLTYFQNEAQLEKSRLLSDRFSAERPKGSFSTLEIQRTEQGDSAMYLCASSTRTIQETQYFGPGTRLLVL.

V gene TRBV12-5 combines with J gene TRBJ2-3; 8 bases line up with TRBD1. Germline CDR1 is LGHNT and CDR2 is FRNRAP. The ends lost 6 bases at V and 4 bases at J; junction bases unmatched: 9. CDR3 length: 15 amino acids. CDR3 in amino acids: CASGPGQARADTQYF. The CDR3 nucleotides read TGTGCTAGTGGCCCGGGACAGGCTCGAGCAGATACGCAGTATTTT. The full variable domain, in which reference TRBV12-5 and TRBJ2-3 provide the parts outside the CDR3, is DARVTQTPRHKVTEMGQEVTMRCQPILGHNTVFWYRQTMMQGLELLAYFRNRAPLDDSGMPKDRFSAEMPDATLATLKIQPSEPRDSAVYFCASGPGQARADTQYFGPGTRLTVL.

The V and J genes are TRBV19 and TRBJ1-2; possible D gene TRBD1, 5 bases. Germline CDR1 is LNHDA and CDR2 is SQIVND (reference sequence). This CDR3 spans 14 amino acids. Trimming shortened V by 5 bases and J by 4 bases, and 14 bases separated the two germline ends. The CDR3 reads CASSDQGGGYGYTF. The DNA of the CDR3 is TGTGCCAGTAGTGATCAGGGAGGCGGCTATGGCTACACCTTC.

The table lists this clone with a count of one. CDR3 sequence: CSASPPEGTSGVGGLYNEQFF. Written as DNA, the CDR3 is TGCAGTGCTAGTCCCCCCGAAGGGACTAGCGGAGTAGGGGGACTCTACAATGAGCAGTTCTTC. The chain combines TRBV20-1 with TRBJ2-1, with TRBD2 matching over 11 bases. V dropped 3 bases and J dropped 3; count of bases not matched to a gene: 22. The V gene's germline CDR1 is DFQATT and CDR2 SNEGSKA (reference sequence). The CDR3 consists of 21 residues.

The chain is built from TRBV29-1 and TRBJ1-2, with D tentatively TRBD1 (6 bases). CDR3 size: 15 residues. Germline CDR1 and CDR2: SQVTM and ANQGSEA. V was clipped by 5 bases and J by 5 bases, with 21 bases between them. The CDR3 loop is CSVLTIRTDHYGYTF. DNA for the CDR3: TGCAGCGTTCTAACCATCCGGACAGATCATTATGGCTACACCTTC.

As regards this clone: Other DNA sequences in the sample encode the same CDR3. The rearrangement uses TRBV6-5 and TRBJ2-7; 8 bases fit TRBD1. Germline CDR1 reads MNHEY; CDR2 reads SVGAGI. The ends lost 2 bases at V and 3 bases at J; junction bases unmatched: 6. The CDR3 totals 15 residues. The CDR3 DNA reads TGTGCCAGCAGTTACCGCGACAGGGGTGGCTACGAGCAGTACTTC. Translating gives CASSYRDRGGYEQYF.

The rearrangement links TRBV30 to TRBJ2-6, with D perhaps TRBD1 (5 bases). The V end was cut by 0 bases, the J end by 0 bases, with 15 bases between. The CDR3 totals 18 residues. Germline V gives CDR1 GTSNPN, CDR2 SVGIG (reference sequence). The CDR3 is CAWSVTGKGYSGANVLTF. The CDR3 DNA sequence: TGTGCCTGGAGTGTTACAGGAAAGGGGTACTCTGGGGCCAACGTCCTGACTTTC.

The chain recombines TRBV5-1 with TRBJ2-1; 8 positions match TRBD1. CDR3 length: 15 amino acids. Germline CDR1 is SGHRS and CDR2 is YFSETQ. The trim removed 2 bases at V and 8 bases at J, leaving 9 bases unmatched. CDR3 amino acids: CASSLNSDRVHEQFF. CDR3 in DNA: TGCGCCAGCAGCTTAAATTCGGACAGGGTTCATGAGCAGTTCTTC.

The rearrangement uses TRBV7-2 and TRBJ2-3; 10 positions agree with TRBD2. V gave up 4 bases and J gave up 5 bases; unmatched junction bases: 15. This CDR3 region has 18 residues. Germline CDR1 SGHTA, CDR2 FQGNSA. The CDR3 bases are TGTGCCAGCAGCTCCCCTGGGGCTAGCGGGGGAGTCGGAGATACGCAGTATTTT. This encodes CASSSPGASGGVGDTQYF.

The CDR3 spells CASRGRGPTQFVTDTQYF. The CDR3 nucleotides are TGCGCCAGCAGGGGCAGGGGGCCCACCCAGTTCGTCACAGATACGCAGTATTTT. The chain couples TRBV5-1 to TRBJ2-3; 8 positions match TRBD1. CDR3 length equals 18 residues. From germline, CDR1 is SGHRS and CDR2 YFSETQ. With V trimmed by 5 bases and J by 2 bases, 16 bases remained unmatched.

In its sample, this clone was seen once. The chain recombines TRBV9 with TRBJ2-2, with D possibly TRBD2 on 6 matching bases. V shed 0 bases and J shed 5 bases, with 11 bases lying between them. The CDR3 is 15 residues long. Germline CDR1 SGDLS, CDR2 YYNGEE. Here the CDR3 DNA reads TGTGCCAGCAGCGTAGTCTGGGGGGTAACCGGGGAGCTGTTTTTT. Its translation is CASSVVWGVTGELFF.

The chain couples TRBV6-5 to TRBJ1-2, with 7 bases fitting TRBD1. The CDR3 runs to 16 residues. J gave up 2 bases and V 4 bases, and 10 bases lay outside the gene matches. The germline V gene has CDR1 MNHEY and CDR2 SVGAGI. The CDR3 DNA reads TGTGCCAGCAGTTCCCCGGCCCGGACAGGCAACTATGGCTACACCTTC. Amino acid sequence: CASSSPARTGNYGYTF.

This chain uses TRBV19 with TRBJ2-7; TRBD1 agrees at 7 bases. The CDR3 totals 14 residues. Germline V gives CDR1 LNHDA, CDR2 SQIVND (reference sequence). The V segment lost 5 bases and the J segment 2 bases; nucleotides outside the gene matches: 6. The DNA for the CDR3 is TGTGCCAGTAGTGGGAGACAGGGTCCCTACGAGCAGTACTTC. Encoded protein: CASSGRQGPYEQYF.

The rearrangement joins TRBV12-3 or TRBV12-4 to TRBJ1-3, with unresolved D. The V end lost 8 bases, the J end lost 3 bases, and 11 bases lay between the germline ends. This CDR3 is built from 13 residues. The DNA of the CDR3 is TGTGCCAGCGACCCGAGTGATGGAAACACCATATATTTT. It yields the protein CASDPSDGNTIYF.

This clone was seen a single time. The V and J genes are TRBV6-5 and TRBJ1-1; 8 positions agree with TRBD1. The CDR3 sequence is 12 residues long. The V gene's germline CDR1 is MNHEY and CDR2 SVGAGI. The trim removed 2 bases at V and 8 bases at J, leaving 1 base unmatched. The CDR3 loop reads CASSYRTGEAFF. CDR3 coding DNA: TGTGCCAGCAGTTACAGGACAGGGGAAGCTTTCTTT.

This chain uses TRBV25-1 with TRBJ1-2, with D possibly TRBD1 on 6 matching bases. V dropped 4 bases and J dropped 4 bases, with 19 bases sitting between them. CDR1 MGHDK and CDR2 SYGVNS come from the germline V gene. The CDR3 covers 16 residues. CDR3 bases: TGTGCCAGCAGTGGTCGATCTTGGACAGCGGGCTATGGCTACACCTTC. Translated, it gives CASSGRSWTAGYGYTF.

This rearrangement joins TRBV30 to TRBJ1-4; 7 positions match TRBD1. J was trimmed by 6 bases and V by 5 bases; bases with no gene match: 9. The CDR3 covers 14 residues. The V gene's germline CDR1 is GTSNPN and CDR2 SVGIG (reference sequence). The chain's CDR3 is CAWGQQGSYEKLFF. Here the CDR3 DNA reads TGTGCCTGGGGTCAACAGGGGTCCTATGAAAAACTGTTTTTT.

V and J are TRBV12-3 or TRBV12-4 and TRBJ1-6, with D maybe TRBD1 (6 bases). This CDR3 comprises 13 residues. V dropped 3 bases and J dropped 8 bases, with 8 bases sitting between them. CDR3 DNA: TGTGCCAGCAGTTTCACAGGGTATTCACCCCTCCACTTT. Its protein product is CASSFTGYSPLHF.